These T cell receptor beta chains were read from a single sample in a study of cytomegalovirus exposure and HLA in healthy donors. Assay: immunoSEQ multiplex PCR; the TCRdb copy retains only in-frame clones and omits some. Of some 170,000 clones in the sample, 86% were seen once. Sequencing used PBMCs. The source of these receptors is a man aged 18 to 30 in good health and CMV-seropositive. Each CDR3 is given without its conserved first and last residue. The D gene is left open where the match is weak. Some rows have no size entry. The others give once, few or many, or a class for an expanded clone.

d_call,j_call,clone_size,v_call,cdr3_aa
-,TRBJ2-1,-,TRBV27,ASSGGLDPYNEQF
-,TRBJ1-1,once,TRBV29-1,SVRREGAEAF
TRBD1,TRBJ2-7,-,TRBV5-4,ASSLGAGQGTYEQY
-,TRBJ1-1,-,TRBV28,ASSPWRQGDSSQGLVVGNTEAF
TRBD1,TRBJ2-3,-,TRBV25-1,ASSGGMSDTQY
-,TRBJ2-7,-,TRBV18,ASSPFPGMHEQY
TRBD2,TRBJ2-1,-,TRBV15,ATSRGAGDPNEQF
TRBD1,TRBJ1-6,-,TRBV19,ASSIAAGGISYNSPLH
-,TRBJ2-3,-,TRBV5-1,ASRRRVTTDTQY
-,TRBJ2-3,-,TRBV18,ASSPSSTDTQY
-,TRBJ1-2,-,TRBV6-1,ASSEGGGGYT
-,TRBJ2-7,-,TRBV21-1,ASSSTYEQY
-,TRBJ2-3,-,TRBV4-2,ASSQEYVFQSTDTQY
-,TRBJ2-7,-,TRBV28,ASRKFWPLSYEQY